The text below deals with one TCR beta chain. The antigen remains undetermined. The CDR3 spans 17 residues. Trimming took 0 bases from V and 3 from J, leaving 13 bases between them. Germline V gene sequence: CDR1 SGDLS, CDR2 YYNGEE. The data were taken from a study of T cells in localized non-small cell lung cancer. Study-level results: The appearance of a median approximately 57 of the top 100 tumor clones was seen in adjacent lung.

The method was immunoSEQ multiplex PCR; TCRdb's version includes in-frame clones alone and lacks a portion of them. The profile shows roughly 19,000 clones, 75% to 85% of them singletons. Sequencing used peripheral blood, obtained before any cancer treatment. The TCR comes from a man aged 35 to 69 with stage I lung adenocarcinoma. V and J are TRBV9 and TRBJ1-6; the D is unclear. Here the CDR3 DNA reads TGTGCCAGCAGCGTAGGGGGAGAAACAAACTATAATTCACCCCTCCACTTT. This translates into CASSVGGETNYNSPLHF.